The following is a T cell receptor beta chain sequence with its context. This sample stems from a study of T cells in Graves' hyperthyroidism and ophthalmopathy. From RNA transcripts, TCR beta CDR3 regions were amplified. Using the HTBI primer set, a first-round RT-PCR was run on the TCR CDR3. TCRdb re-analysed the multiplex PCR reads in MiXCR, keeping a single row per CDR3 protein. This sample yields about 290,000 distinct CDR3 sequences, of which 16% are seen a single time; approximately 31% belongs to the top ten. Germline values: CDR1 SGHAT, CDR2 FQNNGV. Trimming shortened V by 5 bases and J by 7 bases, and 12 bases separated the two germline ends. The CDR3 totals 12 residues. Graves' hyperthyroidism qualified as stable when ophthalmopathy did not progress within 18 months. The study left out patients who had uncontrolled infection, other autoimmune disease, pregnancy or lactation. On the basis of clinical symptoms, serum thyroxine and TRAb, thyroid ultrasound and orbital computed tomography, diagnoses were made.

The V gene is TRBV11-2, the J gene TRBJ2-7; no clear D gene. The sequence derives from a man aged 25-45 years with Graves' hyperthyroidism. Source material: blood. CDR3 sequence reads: CASSNGRWEQYF. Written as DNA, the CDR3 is TGTGCCAGCAGCAACGGAAGATGGGAGCAGTACTTC.